The 32 T cell receptor beta chains reported below all come from one sample, sequenced in a study of blood T cell repertoires in COVID-19. The repertoire was sequenced with immunoSEQ multiplex PCR; TCRdb's copy has only in-frame clones and lacks some. The table includes approximately 240,000 clones, 65% to 85% detected once. Sequencing was done on a sample of peripheral blood. Receptors were obtained from a woman in her forties with active or convalescent COVID-19.

The chain joins TRBV6-5 to TRBJ2-1; D ambiguous. The CDR3 runs 15 residues. Trimming removed 6 bases from V and 0 bases from J, with 12 bases in between. Germline CDR1 is MNHEY and CDR2 is SVGAGI. The CDR3 sequence: CASREYPNSYNEQFF. Written as DNA, the CDR3 is TGTGCCAGCAGGGAGTACCCTAACTCCTACAATGAGCAGTTCTTC.

This chain joins TRBV18 and TRBJ1-3, with 8 positions matching TRBD1. Per germline, CDR1 KGHSH and CDR2 LQKENI. The CDR3 is made up of 14 amino acids. V lost 5 bases, J lost 2 bases, and 2 bases stayed unmatched. The CDR3 DNA reads TGTGCCAGCTCATCGACAGGGGCTGGAAACACCATATATTTT. Its protein is CASSSTGAGNTIYF.

The V gene is TRBV6-1, the J gene TRBJ1-5; perhaps TRBD1 as D (6 bases). Germline CDR1 and CDR2: MNHNS and SASEGT. The CDR3 contains 15 residues. With 0 bases removed from V and 4 bases from J, the gap between germline ends came to 10 bases. CDR3 region: CASSEAGQGNQPQHF. CDR3 sequence (DNA): TGTGCCAGCAGTGAAGCGGGACAAGGGAATCAGCCCCAGCATTTT.

V usage is TRBV5-5 and J usage is TRBJ1-2; no clear D gene. Per the germline V gene, CDR1 is SGHKS and CDR2 is YYEKEE (reference sequence). The V end lost 6 bases, the J end lost 2 bases, and 20 bases lay between the germline ends. The CDR3 totals 16 residues. CDR3 nucleotides: TGTGCCAGCACCCCTGGAGGTGGTGCCTCCAACTATGGCTACACCTTC. Translation: CASTPGGGASNYGYTF.

The CDR3 nucleotides read TGTGCCAGCAGCTTGGCCGGCACAGGGAAGCACGAGCAGTACGTC. The encoded protein is CASSLAGTGKHEQYV. The chain combines TRBV5-6 with TRBJ2-7; perhaps TRBD1 as D (6 bases). The germline V gene encodes CDR1 SGHDT and CDR2 YYEEEE. V lost 0 bases and J 5 bases, leaving 15 bases between the germline ends. This CDR3 comprises 15 residues.

This clone showed up just once. The chain combines TRBV11-2 with TRBJ1-2; no clear D gene. The CDR3 sequence is 12 residues long. Trimming cost V 4 bases and J 8 bases, with 11 bases left between them. Germline-derived CDR1 and CDR2 are SGHAT and FQNNGV. The CDR3 DNA reads as TGTGCCAGCAGCTCGGGTGGGAGGGGCTACACCTTC. Protein: CASSSGGRGYTF.

The V call is TRBV4-1, the J call TRBJ1-3; D might be TRBD1 (5 bases). Germline V gene data show CDR1 as MGHRA and CDR2 as YSYEKL. With 1 base removed from V and 3 bases from J, the gap between germline ends came to 22 bases. CDR3 length: 19 amino acids. The CDR3 DNA reads as TGCGCCAGCAGCCAAGGAATTTTGGGGGGTCGTACCGGTGGAAACACCATATATTTT. This translates into CASSQGILGGRTGGNTIYF.

The chain uses TRBV28 and TRBJ2-4; 7 bases align to TRBD1. V gave up 10 bases and J gave up 1 base; unmatched junction bases: 19. The CDR3 covers 18 residues. Germline lookup yields CDR1 MDHEN and CDR2 SYDVKM. The DNA for the CDR3 is TGTGCCATCGAGGGGCAGGGGGAAGGATTTTCGGCCAAAAACATTCAGTACTTC. Its translation: CAIEGQGEGFSAKNIQYF.

V gene TRBV2 combines with J gene TRBJ1-5, with TRBD1 identical over 10 bases. The CDR3 is made up of 15 amino acids. Trimming cost V 5 bases and J 3 bases; bases outside gene matches: 4. In germline, CDR1 is SNHLY, CDR2 FYNNEI. In DNA form, the CDR3 reads TGTGCCAGCAGTCCCGGGACAGGGGACAATCAGCCCCAGCATTTT. Translating it yields CASSPGTGDNQPQHF.

This chain uses TRBV6-6 with TRBJ1-1; 10 nucleotides match TRBD1. Losses at the gene ends were 5 bases for V and 8 bases for J; bases not matched to a gene: 11. Germline values: CDR1 MNHNY, CDR2 SVGAGI (reference sequence). CDR3 size: 15 residues. The CDR3 DNA sequence: TGTGCCAGCAGTGTACGACAGGGGGCCACATCGGAAGCTTTCTTT. Residues: CASSVRQGATSEAFF.

The rearrangement joins TRBV6-6 to TRBJ1-3, with a tentative D call TRBD1 (6 bases). With 5 bases removed from V and 2 bases from J, the gap between germline ends came to 22 bases. The CDR3 runs to 18 residues. CDR1 MNHNY and CDR2 SVGAGI come from the germline V gene (reference sequence). CDR3 nucleotide sequence: TGTGCCAGCAGTCGAGTCCTTGGGACACCTTGGCCTGGAAACACCATATATTTT. As protein: CASSRVLGTPWPGNTIYF.

The V and J genes are TRBV19 and TRBJ1-5; D not resolved. Germline V gene lookup returns CDR1 LNHDA and CDR2 SQIVND (reference sequence). This CDR3 has 15 amino acids. Between the trimmed V and J ends, which lost 4 bases and 3 bases, there was a span of 13 bases. CDR3 DNA sequence: TGTGCCAGTAGTAGAGGGAGGCAGGACAATCAGCCCCAGCATTTT. Its protein product is CASSRGRQDNQPQHF. The full variable domain, in which reference TRBV19 and TRBJ1-5 provide the parts outside the CDR3, is DGGITQSPKYLFRKEGQNVTLSCEQNLNHDAMYWYRQDPGQGLRLIYYSQIVNDFQKGDIAEGYSVSREKKESFPLTVTSAQKNPTAFYLCASSRGRQDNQPQHFGDGTRLSIL.

This chain links TRBV2 with TRBJ1-3; 9 bases align to TRBD1. The J segment lost 4 bases and the V segment lost 7 bases, leaving 8 bases of the junction unmatched. In germline, CDR1 is SNHLY, CDR2 FYNNEI. The CDR3 is made up of 15 amino acids. The chain's CDR3 is CASTRGTGTGNTIYF. In DNA form, the CDR3 reads TGTGCCAGCACGCGCGGGACAGGGACCGGAAACACCATATATTTT.

V is TRBV2 and J is TRBJ2-5; 8 bases line up with TRBD1. CDR3 size: 15 residues. V trimming: 4 bases; J trimming: 1 base; junction bases outside the gene matches: 5. Germline V gives CDR1 SNHLY, CDR2 FYNNEI. This CDR3 is CASSAWGQVQETQYF. The DNA for the CDR3 is TGTGCCAGCAGTGCGTGGGGACAGGTCCAAGAGACCCAGTACTTC.

This chain uses TRBV4-1 with TRBJ1-1; 7 bases match TRBD1. Germline lookup yields CDR1 MGHRA and CDR2 YSYEKL. Germline trimming cut 2 bases from V and 5 bases from J; bases unmatched to any gene: 11. The CDR3 has 16 amino acids. CDR3 in amino acids: CASSQTLGTEGTEAFF. In nucleotides, the CDR3 is TGCGCCAGCAGCCAAACCCTCGGGACAGAAGGTACTGAAGCTTTCTTT.

The rearrangement uses TRBV9 and TRBJ2-2, with 7 bases that match TRBD1. J lost 3 bases, V lost 4 bases, and 6 bases had no gene match. Germline CDR1 and CDR2: SGDLS and YYNGEE. The CDR3 contains 15 residues. CDR3 in amino acids: CASSPSQGDTGELFF. CDR3 sequence (DNA): TGTGCCAGCAGCCCCAGCCAGGGGGACACCGGGGAGCTGTTTTTT.

The chain has TRBV3-1 (or the pseudogene TRBV3-2) and TRBJ1-5, with unresolved D. V lost 1 base and J 3 bases, leaving 13 bases between the germline ends. CDR3 size: 16 residues. Germline V gives CDR1 LGHDT, CDR2 YNNKEL (reference sequence). Here the CDR3 reads CASSQAEPGNNQPQHF. The CDR3 nucleotides are TGTGCCAGCAGCCAAGCTGAACCGGGGAACAATCAGCCCCAGCATTTT.

This clone has only a few counts. The chain links TRBV28 to TRBJ1-1; D is perhaps TRBD1 (6 bases). The CDR3 consists of 14 residues. Trimming shortened V by 5 bases and J by 1 base, and 11 bases separated the two germline ends. Per the germline V gene, CDR1 is MDHEN and CDR2 is SYDVKM. CDR3 sequence (DNA): TGTGCCAGCAGTATACAGGGACGGAACACTGAAGCTTTCTTT. Protein: CASSIQGRNTEAFF.

The chain carries TRBV2 and TRBJ1-6; D gene unclear. Per germline, CDR1 SNHLY and CDR2 FYNNEI. Trimming removed 4 bases at V and 10 bases at J, with 8 bases between. The CDR3 is 12 residues long. The CDR3 is CASSVGNSPLHF. In DNA, the CDR3 is TGTGCCAGCAGTGTTGGCAACTCACCCCTCCACTTT.

The chain links TRBV21-1 to TRBJ2-7; TRBD2, as called in the table, went unchecked against the DNA. TRBV21-1 is deemed a pseudogene. The CDR3 has 16 amino acids. The CDR3 is CASSKETSGGVYEQYF. The CDR3 DNA sequence: TGTGCCAGCAGCAAAGAAACTAGCGGGGGCGTCTACGAGCAGTACTTC.

The CDR3: CASSRFGGGALETQYF. In nucleotides, the CDR3 is TGTGCCAGCAGCCGATTTGGCGGGGGGGCCTTAGAGACCCAGTACTTC. This chain links TRBV13 with TRBJ2-5; 9 nucleotides line up with TRBD2. V lost 5 bases and J lost 4; bases outside the gene matches: 11. In germline, CDR1 is PRHDT, CDR2 FYEKMQ (reference sequence). The CDR3 extends over 16 amino acids.

The V and J genes are TRBV19 and TRBJ1-1, with 8 nucleotides matching TRBD1. The ends lost 6 bases at V and 4 bases at J; junction bases unmatched: 7. CDR3 length: 14 residues. Germline V CDR1 and CDR2: LNHDA, SQIVND (reference sequence). CDR3: CASRLQGEGTEAFF. In nucleotides, the CDR3 is TGTGCCAGTAGACTACAGGGGGAAGGCACTGAAGCTTTCTTT.

The chain joins TRBV7-2 to TRBJ2-5, with a weak D call TRBD2 (5 bases). Trimming removed 6 bases from V and 5 bases from J, with 16 bases in between. In germline, CDR1 is SGHTA, CDR2 FQGNSA. The CDR3 is 14 residues long. The CDR3 DNA reads TGTGCCAGCAGGCCGAGGGTTGTAGGTGAGACCCAGTACTTC. Translated, it gives CASRPRVVGETQYF. The entire variable domain, with the rest obtained from reference TRBV7-2 and TRBJ2-5, is as follows: GAGVSQSPSNKVTEKGKDVELRCDPISGHTALYWYRQSLGQGLEFLIYFQGNSAPDKSGLPSDRFSAERTGGSVSTLTIQRTQQEDSAVYLCASRPRVVGETQYFGPGTRLLVL.

This chain uses TRBV4-2 with TRBJ1-2; 10 bases are a match to TRBD1. The CDR3 spans 15 residues. From germline, CDR1 is LGHNA and CDR2 YNFKEQ. V dropped 6 bases and J dropped 4; count of bases not matched to a gene: 8. As DNA, the CDR3 is TGTGCCAGCAGGGACCAGGGACAGGGGACCTATGGCTACACCTTC. Protein: CASRDQGQGTYGYTF.

This rearrangement joins TRBV28 to TRBJ1-3, with D unresolved. The CDR3 length is 15 residues. V lost 3 bases and J 1 base, leaving 10 bases between the germline ends. CDR1 MDHEN and CDR2 SYDVKM come from the germline V gene. The CDR3 here is CASSFPTTSGNTIYF. CDR3 coding DNA: TGTGCCAGCAGTTTCCCAACGACATCTGGAAACACCATATATTTT.

The genes are TRBV19 and TRBJ1-3, with D perhaps TRBD1 (5 bases). Trimming removed 3 bases from V and 3 bases from J, with 9 bases in between. The CDR3 consists of 14 residues. Germline CDR1 is LNHDA and CDR2 is SQIVND (reference sequence). The CDR3, as DNA: TGTGCCAGTAGTATCCGGACAAGTGGAAACACCATATATTTT. Its protein is CASSIRTSGNTIYF.

V and J are TRBV7-2 and TRBJ1-1, with D hard to call. CDR1 is SGHTA and CDR2 is FQGNSA in the germline V gene. This CDR3 spans 15 amino acids. The V end was cut by 4 bases, the J end by 0 bases, with 12 bases between. CDR3 protein: CASSWRSNVNTEAFF. The CDR3 region has the DNA TGTGCCAGCAGCTGGAGATCCAACGTGAACACTGAAGCTTTCTTT.

CDR3 loop: CAAGNWRGQSNQPQHF. The CDR3 DNA sequence: TGTGCCGCGGGCAACTGGAGGGGGCAGAGCAATCAGCCCCAGCATTTT. V and J are TRBV28 and TRBJ1-5; TRBD1 matches at 7 bases. The germline gives CDR1 MDHEN, CDR2 SYDVKM. This CDR3 is 16 amino acids long. The ends lost 11 bases at V and 1 base at J; junction bases unmatched: 14. Complete variable domain (other parts from reference TRBV28 and TRBJ1-5): DVKVTQSSRYLVKRTGEKVFLECVQDMDHENMFWYRQDPGLGLRLIYFSYDVKMKEKGDIPEGYSVSREKKERFSLILESASTNQTSMYLCAAGNWRGQSNQPQHFGDGTRLSIL.

V usage is TRBV4-1 and J usage is TRBJ2-1; TRBD2 matches 11 bases. The CDR3 is made up of 15 amino acids. Germline V gene lookup returns CDR1 MGHRA and CDR2 YSYEKL. J lost 10 bases, V lost 1 base, and 6 bases had no gene match. The CDR3: CASSQGPGLAEEQFF. CDR3 in DNA: TGCGCCAGCAGCCAAGGCCCGGGACTAGCGGAGGAGCAGTTCTTC.

The V gene is TRBV30, the J gene TRBJ2-3, with 13 bases matching TRBD2. Germline CDR1 reads GTSNPN; CDR2 reads SVGIG (reference sequence). Germline trimming cut 3 bases from V and 4 bases from J; bases unmatched to any gene: 1. The CDR3 spans 14 residues. The CDR3 nucleotides are TGTGCCTGGAGCACTAGCGGGGGGGCAGATACGCAGTATTTT. Its protein product is CAWSTSGGADTQYF.

This clone is a singleton in its sample. The CDR3 DNA sequence: TGCGCCAGCAGCCGGGGACTAGCGGGGGAGTTCGCAGATACGCAGTATTTT. Its protein product is CASSRGLAGEFADTQYF. V and J are TRBV5-1 and TRBJ2-3, with 14 bases identical to TRBD2. The CDR3 runs 17 residues. After removal of 4 bases from V and 4 bases from J, the junction contained 8 bases not matched to a gene. Germline loops: CDR1 SGHRS, CDR2 YFSETQ.

The V gene is TRBV27, the J gene TRBJ2-7; possible D gene TRBD2, 5 bases. This CDR3 contains 13 residues. The germline V gene encodes CDR1 MNHEY and CDR2 SMNVEV (reference sequence). The V gene lost 3 bases and the J gene lost 2 bases, with 8 bases spanning the gap. The CDR3 spells CASSLDFTYEQYF. In DNA, the CDR3 is TGTGCCAGCAGTTTGGACTTTACCTACGAGCAGTACTTC.